This entry describes one T cell receptor (beta chain). Germline values: CDR1 SGDLS, CDR2 YYNGEE. Trimming cost V 4 bases and J 5 bases, with 22 bases left between them. CDR3 length: 17 amino acids. This sample was taken from a study of blood T cell repertoires in COVID-19. Study information: Acute and convalescent COVID-19 samples came from the United States, Italy and Spain. Sample material is recorded as cDNA or gDNA derived from T cells, B-cell-depleted T cells, or PBMCs.

In the study's own analysis: Estimates of nucleated cell counts were drawn from the amplification of reference gene primers. Sequenced by immunoSEQ multiplex PCR; TCRdb stores in-frame clones only, minus some. The D gene and trimming were derived from the DNA, and the V and J assignments and clone size from that table. The table shows tens of thousands of clones, with 80% to 90% occurring only once. The source is a woman aged 55-70 years with acute or convalescent COVID-19. The V and J genes are TRBV9 and TRBJ2-1, with D possibly matching TRBD1 (6 bases). Sequencing was carried out using peripheral blood. The CDR3 loop is CASSPQGPGQVNNEQFF. Here the CDR3 DNA reads TGTGCCAGCAGCCCCCAAGGACCGGGACAAGTTAACAATGAGCAGTTCTTC.